This T cell receptor (beta chain) was captured by sequencing in a study of neurological immune-mediated disorders. The wider study: The multiple sclerosis group of approximately 35 included 31 relapsing-remitting and 3 secondary progressive patients. The study, taken as a whole, reports: None of the CDR3 amino acid sequences found in expanded clones was shared across subjects. This suggests that the TCR-beta repertoires were private in all groups.

In germline, CDR1 is MNHEY, CDR2 SMNVEV (reference sequence). With V trimmed by 8 bases and J by 2 bases, 3 bases remained unmatched. The CDR3 runs to 13 residues. Via MiXCR, TCRdb re-called the 5' RACE reads, giving one row per CDR3 protein. The table has about 120,000 distinct CDR3 sequences, roughly 3.1% seen once. This clonotype was counted many times. Its antigen is unidentified. This TCR derives from a woman aged 25 to 39 with multiple sclerosis. V and J are TRBV27 and TRBJ2-7, with 10 bases aligning to TRBD1. Sequencing was done on a sample of PBMCs. CDR3 sequence: CASRDRGPYEQYF. CDR3 bases: TGTGCCAGCCGGGACAGGGGTCCCTACGAGCAGTACTTC.